These 10 T cell receptor beta chains were all obtained from the same sample, sequenced in a study of blood T cells in healthy people across ages. The authors ran a second PCR of 7 to 11 cycles using a sample-barcoded 5' primer and a J-beta primer mix. TCRdb reprocessed the 5' RACE reads via MiXCR and lists one record per CDR3 protein. This sample has 500,000 to 650,000 distinct CDR3 sequences, with roughly a quarter found just once. This same sample was also taken into another study, of T cells of mothers and their children.

Sequences were obtained from blood. These receptors were collected from a boy aged 2 to 9 in good health.

This clonotype was picked up a small number of times. The chain has TRBV6-5 and TRBJ2-3; 8 bases agree with TRBD2. V dropped 7 bases and J dropped 4; count of bases not matched to a gene: 4. CDR3 size: 13 residues. The germline V gene has CDR1 MNHEY and CDR2 SVGAGI. The CDR3 spells CASTKTSADTQYF. CDR3 DNA: TGTGCCAGCACCAAGACTAGCGCAGATACGCAGTATTTT.

This chain links TRBV20-1 with TRBJ2-5; a possible D gene is TRBD2 (5 bases). Germline V gives CDR1 DFQATT, CDR2 SNEGSKA (reference sequence). This CDR3 has 12 residues. V was shortened by 3 bases and J by 11 bases, with 16 bases between the two germline ends. Here the CDR3 reads CSASTIAREQYF. The CDR3 nucleotides read TGCAGTGCTAGTACGATAGCGAGGGAGCAGTACTTC.

The gene calls are TRBV7-2 and TRBJ2-1; D possibly matches TRBD1 or TRBD2 (6 bases each). Between the trimmed V and J ends, which lost 4 bases and 10 bases, there was a span of 11 bases. The CDR3 contains 12 residues. CDR1 and CDR2 from the germline V gene are SGHTA and FQGNSA. CDR3 residues: CASSWGAREQFF. CDR3 DNA sequence: TGTGCCAGCAGCTGGGGGGCTAGGGAGCAGTTCTTC.

The DNA for the CDR3 is TGTGCCAGCAGACATGGGACTAGCGGGGGTGGAGAGCAGTTCTTC. Translating it yields CASRHGTSGGGEQFF. The genes are TRBV11-1 and TRBJ2-1; TRBD2 matches 14 bases. Germline CDR1 and CDR2: SGHAT and FQDESV (reference sequence). This CDR3 is built from 15 residues. The trim removed 6 bases at V and 10 bases at J, leaving 8 bases unmatched.

This clonotype was counted only a few times. CDR3 in amino acids: CASSESTTSYGYTF. In DNA form, the CDR3 reads TGCGCCAGCAGTGAGTCGACCACAAGTTATGGCTACACCTTC. The chain uses TRBV10-2 and TRBJ1-2; D gene unclear. Germline assignment: CDR1 WSHSY and CDR2 SAAADI. The CDR3 has 14 amino acids. Trimming took off 0 bases at V and 5 bases at J, with 10 bases between the two ends.

The chain is built from TRBV3-1 and TRBJ2-5, with TRBD1 as a possible D gene (7 bases). The DNA end favors TRBJ2-7, so the J call may be wrong. Germline V gene sequence: CDR1 LGHDT, CDR2 YNNKEL (reference sequence). This CDR3 has 14 amino acids. DNA for the CDR3: TGTGCCAGCAGCCGCAGGGGGGAGGAGGACGAGCAGTACTTC. Protein sequence: CASSRRGEEDEQYF.

This chain links TRBV7-9 with TRBJ1-4, with D tentatively TRBD1 (6 bases). V lost 0 bases, J lost 8 bases, and 10 bases lay in between. Per germline, CDR1 SEHNR and CDR2 FQNEAQ (reference sequence). This CDR3 comprises 14 residues. The CDR3 DNA reads TGTGCCAGCAGCTTAGCAACAGGGTCGGAAAAACTGTTTTTT. It encodes CASSLATGSEKLFF.

The V gene is TRBV5-1, the J gene TRBJ2-1, with 7 bases lining up with TRBD1. The CDR3 extends over 15 amino acids. Per the germline V gene, CDR1 is SGHRS and CDR2 is YFSETQ. After removal of 3 bases from V and 6 bases from J, the junction contained 9 bases not matched to a gene. The CDR3 sequence is CASSSGQFTVNEQFF. CDR3 coding DNA: TGCGCCAGCAGCTCGGGACAGTTCACTGTCAATGAGCAGTTCTTC.

In this sample, this clonotype turned up a few times. The chain combines TRBV6-6 with TRBJ1-1, with a tentative D call TRBD1 (6 bases). Germline V gene data show CDR1 as MNHNY and CDR2 as SVGAGI (reference sequence). This CDR3 has 12 amino acids. Trimming removed 10 bases at V and 4 bases at J, with 13 bases between. The CDR3: CATDPGATEAFF. In DNA form, the CDR3 reads TGTGCCACCGACCCGGGGGCCACTGAAGCTTTCTTT.

A single count supports this clonotype. The chain has TRBV7-9 and TRBJ2-2; TRBD1 matches 8 bases. Losses at the gene ends were 5 bases for V and 6 bases for J; bases not matched to a gene: 11. The germline CDR1 and CDR2 sequences are SEHNR and FQNEAQ (reference sequence). CDR3 size: 16 residues. The CDR3 coding sequence is TGTGCCAGCAGCCGGACGGACAGGGACAAGGCCGGGGAGCTGTTTTTT. Amino acid sequence: CASSRTDRDKAGELFF.